Sequencing of this T cell receptor (beta chain) was carried out in a study of blood T cell repertoires in COVID-19. The table lists this clone with a count of one. The CDR3 length is 15 residues. The V end was cut by 2 bases, the J end by 0 bases, with 8 bases between. Germline assignment: CDR1 SGHAT and CDR2 FQNNGV. As originally analysed: Estimation of nucleated cell counts relied on the amplification of reference gene primers. TCRdb's copy holds only in-frame clones and misses some; the assay was immunoSEQ multiplex PCR. Clone size and the V and J calls come from that table; the DNA yielded D and trimming. The sample consists of more than 200,000 clones, approximately 90% of them appearing once.

Sequences were obtained from peripheral blood. The sequence was collected from a man between 45 and 60 years old with COVID-19, enrolled during active disease. This chain joins TRBV11-2 and TRBJ1-3; the D gene is possibly TRBD1 (6 bases). The CDR3 loop is CASSLQGSSGNTIYF. CDR3 in DNA: TGTGCCAGCAGCTTACAGGGGAGCTCTGGAAACACCATATATTTT. The full variable domain, its missing parts supplied by reference TRBV11-2 and TRBJ1-3, is EAGVAQSPRYKIIEKRQSVAFWCNPISGHATLYWYQQILGQGPKLLIQFQNNGVVDDSQLPKDRFSAERLKGVDSTLKIQPAKLEDSAVYLCASSLQGSSGNTIYFGEGSWLTVV.